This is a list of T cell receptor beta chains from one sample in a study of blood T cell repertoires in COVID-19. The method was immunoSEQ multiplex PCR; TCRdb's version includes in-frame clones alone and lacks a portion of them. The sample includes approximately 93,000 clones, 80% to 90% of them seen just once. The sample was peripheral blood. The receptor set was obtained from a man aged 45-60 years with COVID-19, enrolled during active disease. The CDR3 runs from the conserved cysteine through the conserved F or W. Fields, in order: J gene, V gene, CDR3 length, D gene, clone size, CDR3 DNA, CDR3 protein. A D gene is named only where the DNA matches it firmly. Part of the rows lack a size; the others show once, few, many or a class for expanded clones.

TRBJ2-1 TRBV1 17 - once TGCACCAGCAGCCAAGAACCCCGGGGGGCCCCCTACAATGAGCAGTTCTTC CTSSQEPRGAPYNEQFF
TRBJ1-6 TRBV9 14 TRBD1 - TGTGCCAGCGGAGGGGACAGGGTTAATTCACCCCTCCACTTT CASGGDRVNSPLHF
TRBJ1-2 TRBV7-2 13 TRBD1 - TGTGCCAGCAGCTTCCAGGGGGTGGATGGCTACACCTTC CASSFQGVDGYTF
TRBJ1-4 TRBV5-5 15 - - TGTGCCAGCAGCTCGTCAGTTGCAACTAATGAAAAACTGTTTTTT CASSSSVATNEKLFF
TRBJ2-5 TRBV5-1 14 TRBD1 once TGCGCCAGCAGCCCGGGACAGTCTCAAGAGACCCAGTACTTC CASSPGQSQETQYF
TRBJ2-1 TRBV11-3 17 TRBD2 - TGTGCCAGCAGCTCTAGGGCGGGGGGGACCAGCTTCAATGAGCAGTTCTTC CASSSRAGGTSFNEQFF
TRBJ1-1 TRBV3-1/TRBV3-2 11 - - TGTGCCAGCAGTTTCTCGACAGAAGCTTTCTTT CASSFSTEAFF
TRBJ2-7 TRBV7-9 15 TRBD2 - TGTGCCAGCAGCCCCTCGTGGAGCGGGGGACACGAGCAGTACTTC CASSPSWSGGHEQYF
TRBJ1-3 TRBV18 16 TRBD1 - TGTGCCAGCTCACGAGGGACAGTAACTTCTGGAAACACCATATATTTT CASSRGTVTSGNTIYF
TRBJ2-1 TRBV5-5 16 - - TGTGCCAGCAGCTTGGCGACAGCTAGCTCCTACAATGAGCAGTTCTTC CASSLATASSYNEQFF
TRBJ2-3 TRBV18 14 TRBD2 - TGTGCCAGCTCGGGGACTAGCAAGGCAGATACGCAGTATTTT CASSGTSKADTQYF
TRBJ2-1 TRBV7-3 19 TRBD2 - TGTGCCAGCAGCTCCCATTCCTCTAGCGGGGGGTATCCCTACAATGAGCAGTTCTTC CASSSHSSSGGYPYNEQFF
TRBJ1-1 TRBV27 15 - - TGTGCCAGCAGTCCACGGGGGGTTATGAACACTGAAGCTTTCTTT CASSPRGVMNTEAFF
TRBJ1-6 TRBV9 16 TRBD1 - TGTGCCAGCAGCATGACCATCGGGACAGACCATTCACCCCTCCACTTT CASSMTIGTDHSPLHF
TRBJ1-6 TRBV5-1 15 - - TGCGCCAGCAGCTCCTGGACAGCGAATAATTCACCCCTCCACTTT CASSSWTANNSPLHF
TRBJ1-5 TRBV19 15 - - TGTGCCAGTAGTACCCCGGGGGGCCCTAATCAGCCCCAGCATTTT CASSTPGGPNQPQHF
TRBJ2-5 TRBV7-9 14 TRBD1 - TGTGCCAGCAGCAAGGGACAGGTCCAAGAGACCCAGTACTTC CASSKGQVQETQYF
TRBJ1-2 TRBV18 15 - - TGTGCCAGCTCACCACTTGTGGAGAGGGACTATGGCTACACCTTC CASSPLVERDYGYTF